The text below deals with one T cell receptor (beta chain). The antigen it recognizes is unknown. No base qualities exist here, and no much larger clone lies one base off it. These data belong to a study of PD-L1 blockade in urothelial cancer (dated by TCRdb to the late 2010s). Regarding the research as a whole: Every patient began therapy in 2014 and was given atezolizumab 1,200 mg intravenously every 3 weeks. Durable clinical benefit was defined as a progression-free survival longer than 6 months, and TCR features were additionally tested against progression-free survival and overall survival. Blood samples were analyzed 3 weeks after the start of treatment (second dose) and 6 weeks after the start of treatment. Durable clinical benefit was achieved by nine patients and was not achieved by 20 patients. Pretreatment tumor samples, along with matched peripheral blood collected serially before and after atezolizumab treatment, underwent TCR sequencing. An exploratory multi-omic analysis was conducted of the somatic, immune and clinical correlates of response to PD-L1 blockade with atezolizumab in urothelial cancer. Blood samples gave median yields of around 150,000 T cells and more than 80,000 unique TCRs, along with a median clonality of 0.080. In the same patients who had TCR sequencing, pretreatment tumors also underwent whole exome sequencing and RNA sequencing. About 90% of the roughly 29 patients were identified as males with urothelial cancer of bladder origin, and a prior smoking history was reported by 18 of 29 patients. Under 30 patients had pretreatment blood TCR-seq, about 25 had at least one posttreatment blood collection, and about 25 had tumor TCR-seq. An ECOG performance status of 0 or 1 was recorded for the patients, and 0 to 3 prior chemotherapy regimens had been received by the patients. Overall study outcomes, separate from this receptor: Because of the small sample size (n ≈ 30) and the many exploratory analyses performed, the results are intended to be regarded as hypothesis-generating. A pretreatment peripheral blood TCR clonality below the median was linked to improved progression-free and overall survival. Greater expansion of tumor-associated TCR clones in peripheral blood 3 weeks after the start of treatment was observed in patients with durable benefit (n of about 21, p = 0.022).

What the time point label conveys for this sample: peripheral blood 6 weeks after treatment start. The cohort comprised fewer than 35 patients with locally advanced or metastatic urothelial carcinoma treated at Memorial Sloan Kettering on a trial protocol. Peripheral blood mononuclear cells were collected pretreatment and during treatment, with between 1 and 8 total time points obtained per patient. The Qiagen DNeasy Blood extraction kit was used to purify genomic DNA from total PBMCs and from tumor samples. PBMCs were collected pretreatment and during treatment and were isolated and stored as previously described. The CDR1 and CDR2 encoded by the germline V gene (reference sequence) are LNHNV and YYDKDF. From its cysteine to its phenylalanine, the CDR3 spans 16 amino acids. Just CDR3 DNA is preserved here, 48 bases in frame from base 1. Here V drops 3 bases and J drops 5 bases, and the junction holds 12 bases not matched to any gene.

Each PCR received spiked-in synthetic TCR analog templates so that absolute template abundance could be estimated from read counts. TCRbeta CDR3 regions were amplified from genomic DNA with bias-controlled V and J gene primers using the immunoSEQ assay. Rearranged TCRbeta segments were sequenced at approximately 20X coverage. On the study's bioinformatics: Sequencing errors were corrected by clustering and CDR3s were annotated against IMGT to assign V, D and J genes. Only productive TCRbeta rearrangements were used in downstream analyses, excluding out-of-frame or stop-codon sequences. Clonality was calculated as one minus the Shannon entropy normalized by the log of the number of unique productive sequences. Fisher's exact test with Benjamini-Hochberg correction, using a cutoff of adjusted p below 0.01, was how clones that differed between time points or between blood and tumor were identified. TCRdb limited this immuneACCESS table to in-frame rearrangements with V and J called. A share of clones is missing; checked studies link under half to unresolved V genes, and the rest is unexplained. That table gives V, J and clone size, and the DNA gave D and trimming. This sample is represented by about 30,000 clones; about 89% of them were singletons. The top ten clonotypes cover over 6.5% of the sample.

This receptor was obtained from an elderly man with urothelial cancer. The sample in question was PBMCs, obtained around atezolizumab (anti-PD-L1) treatment. The rearranged chain carries TRBV15 and TRBJ1-2, with 7 junctional bases fitting TRBD1. CDR3 region: CATSRKSGTVSYGYTF. At the DNA level, the sequence is TGTGCCACCAGCAGGAAGTCCGGGACAGTCTCATATGGCTACACCTTC.